These 30 T cell receptor beta chains were all obtained from the same sample, sequenced in a study of T cell responses to AZD1222 COVID-19 vaccine. Clones were read by immunoSEQ multiplex PCR, and TCRdb kept only the in-frame ones, dropping some. Among around 150,000 clones, approximately 90% were seen once, and the ten largest hold about 1.5%. Sample: peripheral blood, taken on day 0 of AZD1222 vaccination. The source is an adult in good health.

The J gene is TRBJ2-7, the V gene TRBV5-6, with TRBD1 matching over 9 bases. From germline, CDR1 is SGHDT and CDR2 YYEEEE. V was clipped by 0 bases and J by 3 bases; unmatched bases: 1. The CDR3 is 14 amino acids. This chain's CDR3 is CASSLGTGVYEQYF. The CDR3 DNA reads as TGTGCCAGCAGCTTGGGGACAGGGGTCTACGAGCAGTACTTC. The full variable domain, completed using reference TRBV5-6 and TRBJ2-7, is DAGVTQSPTHLIKTRGQQVTLRCSPKSGHDTVSWYQQALGQGPQFIFQYYEEEERQRGNFPDRFSGHQFPNYSSELNVNALLLGDSALYLCASSLGTGVYEQYFGPGTRLTVT.

CDR3 DNA: TGTGCCAGCAGTTACCCCGACCCCGGACGGGAGACCCAGTACTTC. Amino acid sequence: CASSYPDPGRETQYF. The gene calls are TRBV6-2 or TRBV6-3 and TRBJ2-5; no reliable D call. Trimming left V 2 bases short and J 5 bases short, with 15 bases between. The CDR3 covers 15 residues. CDR1 and CDR2 from the germline V gene are MNHEY and SVGEGT.

The chain joins TRBV3-1 (or the pseudogene TRBV3-2) to TRBJ2-2; D perhaps matches TRBD1 (6 bases). The CDR3 sequence is 13 residues long. The germline CDR1 and CDR2 sequences are LGHDT and YNNKEL (reference sequence). Between the trimmed V and J ends, which lost 5 bases and 7 bases, there was a span of 11 bases. The CDR3 reads CASSSTGRGELFF. Here the CDR3 DNA reads TGTGCCAGCAGCTCCACAGGGCGCGGGGAGCTGTTTTTT.

V gene TRBV6-2 or TRBV6-3 combines with J gene TRBJ2-3, with 10 bases that match TRBD2. The germline CDR1 and CDR2 sequences are MNHEY and SVGEGT. The length of the CDR3 is 16 residues. J gave up 4 bases and V 8 bases, and 12 bases lay outside the gene matches. The CDR3 sequence: CASRRLAGVPADTQYF. CDR3 nucleotide sequence: TGTGCCAGCCGCCGTCTAGCGGGAGTGCCGGCAGATACGCAGTATTTT.

The J gene is TRBJ1-4, the V gene TRBV28, with no clear D. V was shortened by 3 bases and J by 13 bases, with 12 bases between the two germline ends. This CDR3 spans 12 amino acids. Germline loops: CDR1 MDHEN, CDR2 SYDVKM. CDR3 amino acids: CASSFFGEGLFF. The CDR3 region has the DNA TGTGCCAGCAGTTTTTTCGGGGAGGGACTGTTTTTT.

The chain employs TRBV6-5 and TRBJ1-1; perhaps TRBD1 as D (5 bases). Trimming left V 10 bases short and J 4 bases short, with 13 bases between. Looked up from germline, CDR1 is MNHEY and CDR2 is SVGAGI. This CDR3 is 12 amino acids long. The DNA for the CDR3 is TGTGCCACCATAGGAGGGGCCACTGAAGCTTTCTTT. Its protein product is CATIGGATEAFF.

This chain connects TRBV27 to TRBJ2-3, with 13 bases identical to TRBD2. The V segment lost 7 bases and the J segment 6 bases; nucleotides outside the gene matches: 7. The length of the CDR3 is 15 residues. The germline V gene encodes CDR1 MNHEY and CDR2 SMNVEV (reference sequence). The CDR3 is CASIKTSGRSDTQYF. CDR3 coding DNA: TGTGCCAGCATCAAGACTAGCGGGAGGAGTGATACGCAGTATTTT.

V usage is TRBV4-1 and J usage is TRBJ1-5, with D uncertain. The CDR3 spans 14 residues. Germline V gene lookup returns CDR1 MGHRA and CDR2 YSYEKL. The ends were cut back, 2 bases at V and 4 bases at J, with 9 bases in the middle. CDR3 sequence (DNA): TGCGCCAGCAGCCAATACGACATAAATCAGCCCCAGCATTTT. This gives the protein CASSQYDINQPQHF.

The V call is TRBV5-1, the J call TRBJ2-1; D ambiguous. Between the trimmed V and J ends, which lost 2 bases and 0 bases, there was a span of 3 bases. From germline, CDR1 is SGHRS and CDR2 YFSETQ. This CDR3 has 13 amino acids. This chain's CDR3 is CASSFTSYNEQFF. Here the CDR3 DNA reads TGCGCCAGCAGCTTTACCTCCTACAATGAGCAGTTCTTC.

The chain uses TRBV7-9 and TRBJ1-2; D not certain. The CDR3 runs to 14 residues. The germline V gene has CDR1 SEHNR and CDR2 FQNEAQ (reference sequence). The germline V and J ends were trimmed by 5 bases and 4 bases, with 14 bases remaining between them. CDR3 nucleotides: TGTGCCAGCAGCCCCCTGGGTCTTTTCTATGGCTACACCTTC. This codes for CASSPLGLFYGYTF.

The V call is TRBV7-9, the J call TRBJ2-3; the D is unclear. V lost 4 bases to trimming and J lost 4 bases, with 3 bases between them. Germline values: CDR1 SEHNR, CDR2 FQNEAQ (reference sequence). The CDR3 is 11 amino acids. The CDR3 loop reads CASSWSDTQYF. The CDR3 coding sequence is TGTGCCAGCAGCTGGTCAGATACGCAGTATTTT.

This chain's CDR3 is CASSPGGGQPNTEAFF. CDR3 bases: TGTGCCAGCTCACCGGGGGGGGGACAACCAAACACTGAAGCTTTCTTT. The chain links TRBV18 to TRBJ1-1; the D gene is possibly TRBD1 (6 bases). With 3 bases removed from V and 2 bases from J, the gap between germline ends came to 16 bases. Germline V gene lookup returns CDR1 KGHSH and CDR2 LQKENI. The CDR3 is 16 residues long.

The chain employs TRBV19 and TRBJ2-5, with unresolved D. The ends were cut back, 5 bases at V and 5 bases at J, with 15 bases in the middle. Germline-derived CDR1 and CDR2 are LNHDA and SQIVND (reference sequence). The CDR3 loop spans 14 amino acids. The CDR3 sequence is CASSGRALRETQYF. The CDR3 DNA follows: TGTGCCAGTAGTGGCCGGGCCTTAAGGGAGACCCAGTACTTC.

The rearrangement uses TRBV18 and TRBJ1-2; D not certain. The CDR3 is 13 residues long. The V end lost 2 bases, the J end lost 3 bases, and 7 bases lay between the germline ends. CDR1 KGHSH and CDR2 LQKENI come from the germline V gene. The CDR3 coding sequence is TGTGCCAGCTCACCAGACGGAGACTATGGCTACACCTTC. It codes for CASSPDGDYGYTF.

The chain joins TRBV5-8 to TRBJ1-2; 8 bases agree with TRBD1. V gave up 0 bases and J gave up 3 bases; unmatched junction bases: 1. Germline CDR1 SGHTS, CDR2 YDEGEE. The CDR3 has 14 amino acids. CDR3 in amino acids: CASSLGRGHYGYTF. Here the CDR3 DNA reads TGTGCCAGCAGCTTGGGCAGGGGGCACTATGGCTACACCTTC. The full variable domain, in which reference TRBV5-8 and TRBJ1-2 provide the parts outside the CDR3, is EAGVTQSPTHLIKTRGQQATLRCSPISGHTSVYWYQQALGLGLQFLLWYDEGEERNRGNFPPRFSGRQFPNYSSELNVNALELEDSALYLCASSLGRGHYGYTFGSGTRLTVV.

The chain joins TRBV10-2 to TRBJ1-4; TRBD1 is a possible D gene (5 bases). The V end lost 0 bases, the J end lost 10 bases, and 9 bases lay between the germline ends. Per the germline V gene, CDR1 is WSHSY and CDR2 is SAAADI. The CDR3 spans 13 residues. CDR3 sequence: CASSESGRGKLFF. The CDR3 region has the DNA TGCGCCAGCAGTGAGTCCGGGAGGGGAAAACTGTTTTTT.

The chain joins TRBV18 to TRBJ1-1; TRBD1 is a possible D gene (6 bases). CDR3 length equals 15 residues. V lost 6 bases and J 2 bases, leaving 16 bases between the germline ends. The germline CDR1 and CDR2 sequences are KGHSH and LQKENI. CDR3 region: CASSGGHGLNTEAFF. CDR3 DNA sequence: TGTGCCAGCTCTGGGGGCCACGGCCTAAACACTGAAGCTTTCTTT. Full variable domain (outside the CDR3, taken from reference TRBV18 and TRBJ1-1): NAGVMQNPRHLVRRRGQEARLRCSPMKGHSHVYWYRQLPEEGLKFMVYLQKENIIDESGMPKERFSAEFPKEGPSILRIQQVVRGDSAAYFCASSGGHGLNTEAFFGQGTRLTVV.

The chain combines TRBV18 with TRBJ1-5; 7 nucleotides match TRBD1. The J segment lost 3 bases and the V segment lost 3 bases, leaving 5 bases of the junction unmatched. The germline V gene encodes CDR1 KGHSH and CDR2 LQKENI. The CDR3 consists of 15 residues. The DNA for the CDR3 is TGTGCCAGCTCACCTCAGGGACAGACCAATCAGCCCCAGCATTTT. It yields the protein CASSPQGQTNQPQHF.

The rearrangement joins TRBV7-8 to TRBJ2-4; D is unresolved. This CDR3 spans 15 amino acids. Trimming took off 5 bases at V and 0 bases at J, with 11 bases between the two ends. Germline assignment: CDR1 SGHVS and CDR2 FQNEAQ. The CDR3 here is CASSARRQAKNIQYF. CDR3 bases: TGTGCCAGCAGCGCCAGACGACAAGCCAAAAACATTCAGTACTTC.

The chain is built from TRBV2 and TRBJ1-6, with 9 bases that match TRBD1. Trimming removed 2 bases from V and 6 bases from J; junction bases left unmatched: 5. This CDR3 has 16 amino acids. CDR1 and CDR2 from the germline V gene are SNHLY and FYNNEI. CDR3 in amino acids: CASSELGGQGNSPLHF. The CDR3 region has the DNA TGTGCCAGCAGTGAATTAGGGGGACAGGGTAATTCACCCCTCCACTTT.

This rearrangement joins TRBV18 to TRBJ2-1; 7 positions agree with TRBD2. J was trimmed by 4 bases and V by 0 bases; bases with no gene match: 9. CDR3 size: 17 residues. Germline V gives CDR1 KGHSH, CDR2 LQKENI. The CDR3 region is CASSPPLRETVYNEQFF. CDR3 DNA: TGTGCCAGCTCACCACCGTTGCGGGAGACGGTATACAATGAGCAGTTCTTC.

The chain has TRBV7-2 and TRBJ2-3; 10 bases map to TRBD2. CDR1 is SGHTA, CDR2 FQGNSA, per germline. With V trimmed by 5 bases and J by 4 bases, 12 bases remained unmatched. This CDR3 region has 17 residues. DNA for the CDR3: TGTGCCAGCAGCCCTAGCGCGAGTACTAGCGGGGCAGATACGCAGTATTTT. Its protein is CASSPSASTSGADTQYF.

V usage is TRBV20-1 and J usage is TRBJ2-1; TRBD2 agrees at 13 bases. Germline lookup yields CDR1 DFQATT and CDR2 SNEGSKA (reference sequence). The CDR3 length is 14 residues. V lost 6 bases to trimming and J lost 10 bases; unmatched junction nucleotides: 9. The CDR3, as DNA: TGCAGTGCGAGTACTAGCGGGGGGGTCCAGGAGCAGTTCTTC. Translation gives CSASTSGGVQEQFF.

The rearrangement joins TRBV5-6 to TRBJ2-7, with 15 positions matching TRBD2. V was clipped by 0 bases and J by 7 bases; unmatched bases: 5. Germline lookup yields CDR1 SGHDT and CDR2 YYEEEE. The CDR3 covers 16 residues. CDR3 bases: TGTGCCAGCAGCTTGGGGGGTGGACTAGCGGGAGGGGAGCAGTACTTC. It encodes CASSLGGGLAGGEQYF.

The chain carries TRBV11-1 and TRBJ2-2; no definite D call. The germline V gene has CDR1 SGHAT and CDR2 FQDESV (reference sequence). CDR3 size: 14 residues. Trimming shortened V by 2 bases and J by 3 bases, and 7 bases separated the two germline ends. The CDR3 protein is CASSLMRHTGELFF. The CDR3 bases are TGTGCCAGCAGCTTAATGAGGCACACCGGGGAGCTGTTTTTT. Supplemented by reference TRBV11-1 and TRBJ2-2, the full variable domain reads EAEVAQSPRYKITEKSQAVAFWCDPISGHATLYWYRQILGQGPELLVQFQDESVVDDSQLPKDRFSAERLKGVDSTLKIQPAELGDSAMYLCASSLMRHTGELFFGEGSRLTVL.

This clone was counted only a few times. At one of its ends the junction is not consistent with the germline gene, which may arise from a read error. J is TRBJ2-7 and V is TRBV2, with TRBD1 as a possible D gene (6 bases). CDR1 and CDR2 from the germline V gene are SNHLY and FYNNEI. The CDR3 loop spans 15 amino acids. The CDR3 DNA sequence: TGTGCCAGCAGGGAAGTGGACAGCCCGGCCTACGAGCAGTACTTC. Encoded protein: CASREVDSPAYEQYF.

The chain couples TRBV15 to TRBJ2-7; D remains unclear. Trimming left V 0 bases short and J 2 bases short, with 11 bases between. Germline lookup yields CDR1 LNHNV and CDR2 YYDKDF (reference sequence). This CDR3 region has 15 residues. This CDR3 reads CATSRDGNLAYEQYF. CDR3 DNA sequence: TGTGCCACCAGCAGAGATGGCAATTTAGCCTACGAGCAGTACTTC.

The J gene is TRBJ2-7, the V gene TRBV4-2, with D unresolved. The CDR3 extends over 18 amino acids. Germline V gene data show CDR1 as LGHNA and CDR2 as YNFKEQ. V lost 0 bases and J lost 2, with 20 bases in between. The CDR3, as DNA: TGTGCCAGCAGCCAAGAAAGGAACGTTGGTGGGGTTACCTACGAGCAGTACTTC. It encodes CASSQERNVGGVTYEQYF.

The V gene is TRBV29-1, the J gene TRBJ2-1; D might be TRBD2 (5 bases). V shed 6 bases and J shed 4 bases, with 16 bases lying between them. This CDR3 spans 14 amino acids. CDR1 SQVTM and CDR2 ANQGSEA come from the germline V gene. CDR3 DNA sequence: TGCAGCGTGGCGCCGGCCCGGGGATACAATGAGCAGTTCTTC. Its protein product is CSVAPARGYNEQFF.

The V and J genes are TRBV19 and TRBJ1-2; a possible D gene is TRBD1 (6 bases). Germline CDR1 reads LNHDA; CDR2 reads SQIVND (reference sequence). V was pared by 4 bases and J by 4 bases, with 13 bases between. The CDR3 consists of 14 residues. Written as DNA, the CDR3 is TGTGCCAGTAGTAGTCAGGGGCTCGGCTATGGCTACACCTTC. It specifies CASSSQGLGYGYTF.